The T cell receptor beta chain described here comes from a study of blood T cell repertoires in COVID-19. Study at large: Some COVID-19 samples were acute and others convalescent; all came from the United States, Italy and Spain. The analysed material was cDNA or gDNA that came from T cells, B-cell-depleted T cells, or PBMCs.

Original processing methods: It was from reference gene primer amplification that nucleated cell counts were estimated. TCRdb keeps only in-frame clones here, not all; method: immunoSEQ multiplex PCR. V, J and clone size reflect that table, while D and trimming were determined from the DNA. Among more than 300,000 clones listed, around 86% were seen once. The table lists this clone with a few counts. CDR3 size: 15 residues. V was shortened by 1 base and J by 10 bases, with 14 bases between the two germline ends. Germline loops: CDR1 SEHNR, CDR2 FQNEAQ (reference sequence). The genes are TRBV7-9 and TRBJ1-6; D is perhaps TRBD1 (6 bases). This receptor was taken from a woman in her 50s with acute or convalescent COVID-19. Source material: peripheral blood. This chain's CDR3 is CASSLEGQVGSPLHF. In nucleotides, the CDR3 is TGTGCCAGCAGCTTAGAGGGACAAGTAGGGTCACCCCTCCACTTT.